This T cell receptor beta chain was recovered during a study of cytomegalovirus exposure and HLA in healthy donors. Of note for this clone: Antigen unknown.

Amplification used 60 Vbeta primers and 13 Jbeta primers. Sequenced by immunoSEQ multiplex PCR; TCRdb stores in-frame clones only, minus some. This table has around 150,000 clones, around three quarters appearing once. The V gene's germline CDR1 is SGHRS and CDR2 YFSETQ. The CDR3 is 15 residues long. V was clipped by 0 bases and J by 8 bases; unmatched bases: 6. General study findings and limits: Most CMV-associated TCR beta chains appeared HLA-restricted in a later analysis. The productive fraction for most TCR beta V segments was about 87% or about 30% in an earlier analysis.

The chain carries TRBV5-1 and TRBJ2-4, with 9 bases aligning to TRBD2. The sequenced sample was PBMCs. The clonotype comes from a man aged 35 to 55 in good health and CMV-seropositive. CDR3 sequence reads: CASSLGLAGRDIQYF. Written as DNA, the CDR3 is TGCGCCAGCAGCTTGGGTCTAGCGGGAAGAGACATTCAGTACTTC.